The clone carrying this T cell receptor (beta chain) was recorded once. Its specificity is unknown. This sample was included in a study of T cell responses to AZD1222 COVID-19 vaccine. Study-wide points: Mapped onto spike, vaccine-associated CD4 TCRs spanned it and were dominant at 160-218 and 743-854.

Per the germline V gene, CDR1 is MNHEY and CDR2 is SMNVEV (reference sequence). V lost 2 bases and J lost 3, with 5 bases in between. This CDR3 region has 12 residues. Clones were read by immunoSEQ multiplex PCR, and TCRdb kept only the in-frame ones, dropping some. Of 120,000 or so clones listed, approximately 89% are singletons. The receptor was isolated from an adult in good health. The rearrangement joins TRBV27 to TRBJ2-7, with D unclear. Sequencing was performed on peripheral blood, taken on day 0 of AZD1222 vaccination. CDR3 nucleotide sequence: TGTGCCAGCAGTTTAAACGGCTACGAGCAGTACTTC. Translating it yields CASSLNGYEQYF.